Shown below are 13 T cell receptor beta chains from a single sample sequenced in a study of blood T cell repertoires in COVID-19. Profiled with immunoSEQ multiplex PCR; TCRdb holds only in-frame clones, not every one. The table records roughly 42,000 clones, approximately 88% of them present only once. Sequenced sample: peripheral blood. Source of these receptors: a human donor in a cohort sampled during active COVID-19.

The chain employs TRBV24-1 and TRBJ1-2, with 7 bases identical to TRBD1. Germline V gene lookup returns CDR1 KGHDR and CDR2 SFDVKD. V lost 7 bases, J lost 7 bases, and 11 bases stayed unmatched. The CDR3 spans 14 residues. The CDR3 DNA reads TGTGCCACCAGCGACCTCGCCAGGGGGACTGGCTACACCTTC. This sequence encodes CATSDLARGTGYTF.

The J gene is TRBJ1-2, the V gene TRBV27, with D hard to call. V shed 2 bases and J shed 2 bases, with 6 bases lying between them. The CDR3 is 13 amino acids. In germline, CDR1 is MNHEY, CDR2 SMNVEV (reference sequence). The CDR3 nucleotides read TGTGCCAGCAGTTTAGGCACAAACTATGGCTACACCTTC. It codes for CASSLGTNYGYTF.

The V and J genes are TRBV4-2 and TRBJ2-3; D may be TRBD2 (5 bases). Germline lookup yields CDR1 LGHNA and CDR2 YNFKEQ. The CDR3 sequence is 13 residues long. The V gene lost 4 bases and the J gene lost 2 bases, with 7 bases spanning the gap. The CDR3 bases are TGTGCCAGCAGCCCCCGGGACACAGATACGCAGTATTTT. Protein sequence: CASSPRDTDTQYF.

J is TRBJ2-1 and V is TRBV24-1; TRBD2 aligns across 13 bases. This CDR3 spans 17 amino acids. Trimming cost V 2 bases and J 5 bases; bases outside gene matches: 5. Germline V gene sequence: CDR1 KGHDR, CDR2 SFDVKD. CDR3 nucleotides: TGTGCCACCAGTGATTCGGGGGGGACTAGCGGGAACAATGAGCAGTTCTTC. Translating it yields CATSDSGGTSGNNEQFF.

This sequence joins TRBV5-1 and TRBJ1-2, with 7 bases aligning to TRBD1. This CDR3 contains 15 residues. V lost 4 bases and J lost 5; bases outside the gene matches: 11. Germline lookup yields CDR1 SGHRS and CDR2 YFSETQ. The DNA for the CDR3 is TGCGCCAGCAGCGCGACAGGGACGGGCTCTTATGGCTACACCTTC. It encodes CASSATGTGSYGYTF. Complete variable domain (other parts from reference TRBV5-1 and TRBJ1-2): KAGVTQTPRYLIKTRGQQVTLSCSPISGHRSVSWYQQTPGQGLQFLFEYFSETQRNKGNFPGRFSGRQFSNSRSEMNVSTLELGDSALYLCASSATGTGSYGYTFGSGTRLTVV.

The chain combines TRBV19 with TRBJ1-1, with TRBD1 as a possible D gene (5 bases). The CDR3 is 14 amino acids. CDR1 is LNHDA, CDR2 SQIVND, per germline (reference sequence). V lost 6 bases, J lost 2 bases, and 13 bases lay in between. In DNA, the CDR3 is TGTGCCAGTAGCCCGCCACAGGATAACACTGAAGCTTTCTTT. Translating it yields CASSPPQDNTEAFF.

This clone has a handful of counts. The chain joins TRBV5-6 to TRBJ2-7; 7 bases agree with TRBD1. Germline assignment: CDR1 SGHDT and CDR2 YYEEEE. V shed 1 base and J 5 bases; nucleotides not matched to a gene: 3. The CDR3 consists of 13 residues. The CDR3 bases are TGTGCCAGCAGCTTGACAGGGGCCCACGAGCAGTACTTC. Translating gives CASSLTGAHEQYF.

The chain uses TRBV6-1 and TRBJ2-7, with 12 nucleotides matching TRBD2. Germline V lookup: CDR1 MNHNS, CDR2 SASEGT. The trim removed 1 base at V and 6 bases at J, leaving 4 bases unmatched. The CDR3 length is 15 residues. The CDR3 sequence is CASSEGLAGVGEQYF. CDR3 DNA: TGTGCCAGCAGTGAAGGACTAGCGGGAGTGGGCGAGCAGTACTTC.

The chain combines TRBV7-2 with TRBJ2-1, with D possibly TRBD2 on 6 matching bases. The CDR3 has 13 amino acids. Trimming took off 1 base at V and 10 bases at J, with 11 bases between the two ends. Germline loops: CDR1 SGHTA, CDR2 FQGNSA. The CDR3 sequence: CASSLDLATEQFF. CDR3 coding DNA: TGTGCCAGCAGCTTAGACCTAGCGACCGAGCAGTTCTTC.

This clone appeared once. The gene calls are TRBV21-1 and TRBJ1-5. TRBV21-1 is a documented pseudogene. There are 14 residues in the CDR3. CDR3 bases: TGTGCCAGCAGCACCGGGAGATTGAGTCAGCCCCAGCATTTT. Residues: CASSTGRLSQPQHF.

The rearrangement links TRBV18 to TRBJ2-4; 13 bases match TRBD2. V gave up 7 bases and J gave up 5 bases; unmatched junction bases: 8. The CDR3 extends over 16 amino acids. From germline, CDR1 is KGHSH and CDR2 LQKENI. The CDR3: CASFAIGLAGENIQYF. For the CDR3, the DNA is TGTGCCAGCTTCGCGATCGGACTAGCGGGGGAAAACATTCAGTACTTC.

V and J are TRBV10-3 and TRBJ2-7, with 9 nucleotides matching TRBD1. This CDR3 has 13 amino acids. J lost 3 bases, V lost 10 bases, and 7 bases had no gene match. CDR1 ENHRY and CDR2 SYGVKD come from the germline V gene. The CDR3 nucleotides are TGTGCCACGACCGGGACAGGGAACTACGAGCAGTACTTC. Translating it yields CATTGTGNYEQYF.

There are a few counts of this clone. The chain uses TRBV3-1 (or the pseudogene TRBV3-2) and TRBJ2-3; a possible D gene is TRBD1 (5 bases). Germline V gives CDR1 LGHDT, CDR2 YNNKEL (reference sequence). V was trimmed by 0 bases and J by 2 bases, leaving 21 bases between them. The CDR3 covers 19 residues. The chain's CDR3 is CASSQDSSDSLAFTDTQYF. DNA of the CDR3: TGTGCCAGCAGCCAAGATTCATCCGACAGCCTCGCTTTCACAGATACGCAGTATTTT.